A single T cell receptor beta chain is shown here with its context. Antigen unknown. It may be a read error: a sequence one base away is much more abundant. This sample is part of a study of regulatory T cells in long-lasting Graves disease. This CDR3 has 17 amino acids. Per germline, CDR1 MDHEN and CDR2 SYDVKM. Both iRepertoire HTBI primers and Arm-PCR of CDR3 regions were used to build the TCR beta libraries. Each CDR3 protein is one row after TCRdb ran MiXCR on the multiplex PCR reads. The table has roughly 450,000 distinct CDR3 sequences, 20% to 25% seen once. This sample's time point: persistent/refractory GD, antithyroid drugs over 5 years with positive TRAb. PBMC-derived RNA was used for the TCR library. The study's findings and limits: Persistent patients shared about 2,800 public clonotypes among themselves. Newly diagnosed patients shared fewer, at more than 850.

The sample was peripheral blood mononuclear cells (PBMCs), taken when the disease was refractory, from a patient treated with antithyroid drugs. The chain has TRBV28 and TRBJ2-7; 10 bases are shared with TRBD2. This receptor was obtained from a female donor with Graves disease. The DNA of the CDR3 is TGTGCCAGCAGTCACAGGGGGGCTGTAGCGGGAGGATACGAGCGGTACTTC. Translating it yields CASSHRGAVAGGYERYF. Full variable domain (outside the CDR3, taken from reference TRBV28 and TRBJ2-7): DVKVTQSSRYLVKRTGEKVFLECVQDMDHENMFWYRQDPGLGLRLIYFSYDVKMKEKGDIPEGYSVSREKKERFSLILESASTNQTSMYLCASSHRGAVAGGYERYFGPGTRLTVT.